This T cell receptor (beta chain) stems from a study of T cells in Graves' hyperthyroidism and ophthalmopathy. Whole-study results and caveats: Ophthalmopathy stood apart from stable hyperthyroidism in a 13 V-J model.

CDR1 and CDR2 from the germline V gene are SGHTA and FQGNSA. V lost 0 bases and J 3 bases, leaving 9 bases between the germline ends. The CDR3 covers 14 residues. RNA transcripts served as the template for amplifying TCR beta CDR3 regions. HTBI primers were used for first-round RT-PCR of the TCR CDR3. TCRdb recomputed calls from the multiplex PCR reads with MiXCR, one row per CDR3 protein. This sample carries some 530,000 distinct CDR3 sequences, about 22% of them seen once, and the ten largest clones take less than 65%. The sample holds many counts of this clonotype. Its target is unknown. The chain couples TRBV7-2 to TRBJ2-7, with D perhaps TRBD2 (5 bases). The source material was blood. This receptor was taken from a woman in her 70s with Graves' ophthalmopathy. The CDR3 bases are TGTGCCAGCAGCTTAGCTCTGGAGGTCTACGAGCAGTACTTC. This translates into CASSLALEVYEQYF.